Sequencing of this TCR beta chain was carried out in a study of CD8 T cells in Susac syndrome. Looking at the study overall: Patients with Susac syndrome, at blood draw, were therapy-naive, on corticosteroids, or on intravenous immunoglobulin alone.

Negative isolation was used for CD8+ and CD4+ T cells and FACS enrichment for TEMRA cells. Trimming left V 5 bases short and J 4 bases short, with 8 bases between. The CDR3 loop spans 12 amino acids. Germline values: CDR1 SEHNR, CDR2 FQNEAQ (reference sequence). When the RNA was reverse transcribed, random hexamers were used with an input of about 0.45 to 1 ug. An immunoSEQ multiplex PCR amplified TCR beta CDR3 over 54 Vbeta and 13 Jbeta. TCRdb re-called the immunoSEQ multiplex PCR reads through MiXCR, storing one row per CDR3 protein. The table includes around 81,000 distinct CDR3 sequences, approximately 95% detected once.

The sample taken for sequencing was CD8+ T cells from PBMCs. This receptor was obtained from a human donor with Susac syndrome. The rearrangement joins TRBV7-9 to TRBJ1-1; D unclear. The CDR3 sequence is CASSPPSTEAFF. CDR3 bases: TGTGCCAGCAGCCCTCCAAGCACTGAAGCTTTCTTT.